This T cell receptor (beta chain) derives from a study of cytomegalovirus exposure and HLA in healthy donors. Broader study findings: Later analysis suggested links between common viral pathogens and several top significant clusters. The study listed around 150 cytomegalovirus-associated TCR beta chains.

60 Vbeta and 13 Jbeta primers were used in PCR. Method: immunoSEQ multiplex PCR; TCRdb's copy keeps in-frame clones and lacks some. The sample contains around 160,000 clones, about four fifths of which appear only once. Germline assignment: CDR1 MNHNS and CDR2 SASEGT. V was trimmed by 1 base and J by 7 bases, leaving 16 bases between them. CDR3 size: 16 residues. As regards this clone: Its antigen remains unidentified.

The chain combines TRBV6-1 with TRBJ2-2; TRBD1 is a possible D gene (5 bases). The sequence derives from a man between 50 and 59 years old in good health and CMV-seropositive. The sample consisted of PBMCs. The CDR3 region has the DNA TGTGCCAGCAGTGAAGGCTTGTCAGGGTTGATCGGGGAGCTGTTTTTT. Protein product: CASSEGLSGLIGELFF.